These T cell receptor beta chains were read from a single sample in a study of blood T cell repertoires in COVID-19. Data came from immunoSEQ multiplex PCR; TCRdb stores just in-frame clones and leaves some out. The data contain about 99,000 clones, about 91% of them seen just once; the ten biggest clones take up around 2%. The sequenced sample consisted of peripheral blood. These receptors all stem from a man aged 50 to 59 with COVID-19, enrolled during active disease. Each CDR3 is given with its conserved first and last residue. A D gene is named only where the DNA matches it firmly. Size values are once, few and many counts, or a class for expanded clones, and some rows have none.

>.|.|TRBV5-5|TRBJ2-4
CASSLQAGIQYF
TGTGCCAGCAGCTTGCAGGCAGGGATTCAGTACTTC
>TRBD2|.|TRBV11-3|TRBJ2-7
CASSHRTSGASYEQYF
TGTGCCAGCAGCCACCGGACTAGCGGGGCCTCCTACGAGCAGTACTTC
>.|.|TRBV28|TRBJ1-2
CASSSYTDRHYGYTF
TGTGCCAGCAGTTCTTACACGGACAGACACTATGGCTACACCTTC
>TRBD2|.|TRBV3-1/TRBV3-2|TRBJ2-2
CASSLAGGPGELFF
TGTGCCAGCAGTCTAGCGGGGGGGCCCGGGGAGCTGTTTTTT
>.|.|TRBV18|TRBJ1-5
CASSPNPGNQPQHF
TGTGCCAGCTCCCCTAACCCTGGCAATCAGCCCCAGCATTTT
>.|.|TRBV7-8|TRBJ1-6
CASSLGRSSYNSPLHF
TGTGCCAGCAGCTTAGGGCGGAGCTCCTATAATTCACCCCTCCACTTT
>TRBD1|.|TRBV2|TRBJ1-2
CASSNRGLDYGYTF
TGTGCCAGCAGTAACAGGGGGTTAGACTATGGCTACACCTTC
>.|.|TRBV2|TRBJ1-3
CASSTGWFSGNTIYF
TGTGCCAGCAGCACAGGGTGGTTCTCTGGAAACACCATATATTTT
>TRBD1|.|TRBV7-6|TRBJ2-5
CASSLTGALQETQYF
TGTGCCAGCAGCTTAACAGGGGCTTTACAAGAGACCCAGTACTTC
>TRBD1|.|TRBV10-3|TRBJ2-4
CAISRDREGKNIQYF
TGTGCCATCAGCCGGGACAGGGAAGGCAAAAACATTCAGTACTTC
>TRBD2|.|TRBV27|TRBJ2-3
CASSNLPSGLTDTQYF
TGTGCCAGCAGTAACCTACCTAGCGGGCTTACAGATACGCAGTATTTT
>TRBD1|.|TRBV6-5|TRBJ1-6
CASSTMTGAVSPLHF
TGTGCCAGCAGTACCATGACAGGGGCGGTTTCACCCCTCCACTTT
>TRBD1|.|TRBV19|TRBJ1-2
CASSKDRLGGYTF
TGTGCCAGTAGTAAGGACAGGTTGGGCGGCTACACCTTC
>TRBD2|.|TRBV7-2|TRBJ2-4
CASSRPRGLARNIQYF
TGTGCCAGCAGTCGTCCCCGGGGACTAGCGAGGAACATTCAGTACTTC
>TRBD1|.|TRBV29-1|TRBJ1-1
CSVPGGSSNTEAFF
TGCAGCGTCCCAGGGGGGTCATCGAACACTGAAGCTTTCTTT
>.|.|TRBV27|TRBJ1-2
CASSLSFQTANYGYTF
TGTGCCAGCAGTTTAAGTTTTCAGACAGCGAACTATGGCTACACCTTC
>.|.|TRBV28|TRBJ2-3
CASTSRIKLFTDTQYF
TGTGCCAGCACCTCGAGGATCAAGCTCTTCACAGATACGCAGTATTTT
>.|once|TRBV7-9|TRBJ1-4
CASSLATGLDEKLFF
TGTGCCAGCAGCTTGGCAACAGGGTTAGATGAAAAACTGTTTTTT
>TRBD1|.|TRBV6-1|TRBJ1-1
CASRQGLAFF
TGTGCCAGCAGACAGGGGCTGGCTTTCTTT
>TRBD1|.|TRBV30|TRBJ1-2
CAWREGQYYGYTF
TGTGCCTGGAGAGAGGGACAGTACTATGGCTACACCTTC
>.|.|TRBV6-2/TRBV6-3|TRBJ1-5
CASSPVGNQPQHF
TGTGCCAGCAGCCCGGTAGGCAATCAGCCCCAGCATTTT
>.|.|TRBV10-2|TRBJ2-5
CASRDGQPQETQYF
TGCGCCAGCAGGGACGGACAGCCCCAAGAGACCCAGTACTTC
>TRBD2|.|TRBV9|TRBJ2-7
CASSVEHSGVYEQYF
TGTGCCAGCAGCGTAGAACATAGCGGGGTCTACGAGCAGTACTTC
>.|.|TRBV7-9|TRBJ2-1
CASSLGTSQDEQFF
TGTGCCAGCAGCTTAGGTACAAGTCAGGATGAGCAGTTCTTC
>TRBD2|.|TRBV19|TRBJ2-1
CASSISGGGIDEQFF
TGTGCCAGTAGCATTAGCGGGGGCGGAATCGATGAGCAGTTCTTC
>.|.|TRBV24-1|TRBJ1-2
CATRGGGDNYGYTF
TGTGCCACCAGAGGGGGGGGAGATAACTATGGCTACACCTTC
>TRBD1|.|TRBV6-5|TRBJ1-5
CASSYSRQGHQPQHF
TGTGCCAGCAGTTACTCCAGACAGGGCCATCAGCCCCAGCATTTT
>.|.|TRBV28|TRBJ1-2
CASSTRTAPVGGYTF
TGTGCCAGCAGTACCAGGACAGCCCCGGTAGGAGGCTACACCTTC
>.|few|TRBV19|TRBJ2-1
CASSIAALSKYNEQFF
TGTGCCAGTAGTATTGCGGCCTTATCCAAATACAATGAGCAGTTCTTC
>TRBD2|.|TRBV9|TRBJ2-1
CASSTSGGADNEQFF
TGTGCCAGCAGCACTAGCGGGGGGGCCGACAATGAGCAGTTCTTC
>TRBD1|.|TRBV7-2|TRBJ2-1
CASSPTSGTGSYEQFF
TGTGCCAGCAGCCCGACCTCGGGGACAGGGTCCTATGAGCAGTTCTTC
>.|.|TRBV2|TRBJ1-1
CASSDSLTEAFF
TGTGCCAGCAGCGACTCTTTAACTGAAGCTTTCTTT
>.|.|TRBV4-3|TRBJ2-7
CASSQDDRIAYEQYF
TGCGCCAGCAGCCAAGATGACAGGATAGCCTACGAGCAGTACTTC
>.|.|TRBV30|TRBJ2-1
CAWSAAASYNEQFF
TGTGCCTGGAGTGCGGCGGCGTCCTACAATGAGCAGTTCTTC
>.|.|TRBV28|TRBJ1-3
CASRGGGPSGNTIYF
TGTGCCAGCAGGGGGGGAGGGCCCTCTGGAAACACCATATATTTT
>.|.|TRBV18|TRBJ2-7
CASAWGRSYEQYF
TGTGCCAGCGCCTGGGGCAGATCCTACGAGCAGTACTTC
>TRBD1|.|TRBV29-1|TRBJ2-7
CSVGDRGRGEQYF
TGCAGCGTTGGGGACAGGGGCCGTGGCGAGCAGTACTTC
>.|.|TRBV7-2|TRBJ2-1
CASRSGLTGYNEQFF
TGTGCCAGCCGCTCTGGTTTGACAGGTTACAATGAGCAGTTCTTC
>TRBD1|.|TRBV2|TRBJ1-4
CASRDLTGTEASNEKLFF
TGTGCCAGCAGGGACCTCACCGGGACAGAAGCCTCTAATGAAAAACTGTTTTTT
>.|.|TRBV28|TRBJ1-5
CASSPGTPHNQPQHF
TGTGCCAGCAGCCCAGGAACGCCCCACAATCAGCCCCAGCATTTT
>.|.|TRBV19|TRBJ2-1
CASSTTRGLTLYNEQFF
TGTGCCAGTAGTACAACCCGGGGTCTTACGCTCTACAATGAGCAGTTCTTC
>.|.|TRBV19|TRBJ2-3
CASSLRAGTQYF
TGTGCCAGTAGTCTCAGGGCCGGTACGCAGTATTTT
>.|.|TRBV28|TRBJ1-1
CASRAGGRTEAFF
TGTGCCAGCAGAGCGGGGGGAAGGACTGAAGCTTTCTTT
>.|.|TRBV7-3|TRBJ2-1
CASSQGIPYNEQFF
TGTGCCAGCAGCCAGGGGATTCCCTACAATGAGCAGTTCTTC
>TRBD2|once|TRBV6-2/TRBV6-3|TRBJ2-3
CASSYELADLQDTQYF
TGTGCCAGCAGTTACGAACTAGCGGACCTACAAGATACGCAGTATTTT
>TRBD1|.|TRBV2|TRBJ1-4
CASSSFGQADNEKLFF
TGTGCCAGCAGTTCATTCGGACAGGCGGATAATGAAAAACTGTTTTTT
>.|.|TRBV2|TRBJ2-7
CASSEVFGGFSSYEQYF
TGTGCCAGCAGTGAAGTTTTTGGGGGCTTTAGCTCCTACGAGCAGTACTTC
>.|.|TRBV5-4|TRBJ2-7
CASSSQGRHEQYF
TGTGCCAGCAGCTCACAGGGCCGGCACGAGCAGTACTTC
>.|.|TRBV3-1/TRBV3-2|TRBJ1-6
CASSQDLYVRDSPLHF
TGTGCCAGCAGCCAAGATCTTTACGTTCGGGATTCACCCCTCCACTTT
>TRBD1|.|TRBV18|TRBJ1-6
CASSPRDRGPNSPLHF
TGTGCCAGCTCACCTCGGGACAGGGGCCCGAATTCACCCCTCCACTTT
>TRBD1|.|TRBV7-9|TRBJ1-1
CASSISPTGTNTEAFF
TGTGCCAGCAGCATCTCCCCGACAGGGACGAACACTGAAGCTTTCTTT
>TRBD2|.|TRBV5-1|TRBJ2-1
CASRAASGGVEQFF
TGCGCCAGCAGGGCGGCTAGCGGGGGGGTTGAGCAGTTCTTC
>TRBD1|.|TRBV15|TRBJ2-1
CATSRRTGSPYNEQFF
TGTGCCACCAGCAGACGGACAGGGAGTCCCTACAATGAGCAGTTCTTC
>.|.|TRBV20-1|TRBJ1-4
CSASTSGTNEKLFF
TGCAGTGCTAGTACGTCCGGGACTAATGAAAAACTGTTTTTT
>.|.|TRBV10-3|TRBJ1-2
CAISDQGGNYGYTF
TGTGCCATCAGTGACCAGGGAGGCAACTATGGCTACACCTTC
>.|.|TRBV5-3|TRBJ1-2
CAREGCNYGYTF
TGTGCCAGGGAGGGTTGTAACTATGGCTACACCTTC